A single sample is the source of the 17 T cell receptor beta chains below, sequenced in a study of cytomegalovirus exposure and HLA in healthy donors. PCR primers comprised 60 Vbeta and 13 Jbeta primers. Some clones are missing from TCRdb's copy, which holds only in-frame ones; the method was immunoSEQ multiplex PCR. The repertoire holds 93,000 or so clones, approximately 70% seen once, with roughly 3% in the top ten. The sequenced sample was PBMCs. The receptors shown here come from a woman aged 45-65 years in good health and CMV-seronegative.

This chain uses TRBV4-3 with TRBJ2-1; 8 nucleotides line up with TRBD2. Germline CDR1 is LGHNA and CDR2 is YSLEER. The V gene end was trimmed by 0 bases and the J gene end by 6 bases; junction bases not matched to a gene: 7. The CDR3 consists of 16 residues. Here the CDR3 reads CASSQDTGRAFNEQFF. The CDR3 coding sequence is TGCGCCAGCAGCCAAGATACCGGGAGGGCCTTCAATGAGCAGTTCTTC.

This clone was counted between two and nine times. V gene TRBV4-1 combines with J gene TRBJ2-7; TRBD2 might be the D (6 bases). Germline V CDR1 and CDR2: MGHRA, YSYEKL. This CDR3 has 20 residues. With 5 bases removed from V and 4 bases from J, the gap between germline ends came to 33 bases. CDR3 region: CASSAPIGTKVGGAFYEQYF. CDR3 nucleotide sequence: TGCGCCAGCAGCGCCCCCATAGGGACCAAGGTAGGAGGGGCATTTTACGAGCAGTACTTC.

This clone showed up just a few times. The CDR3 is CASSQEWRDYYEQYF. In DNA form, the CDR3 reads TGTGCCAGCAGCCAAGAGTGGCGGGATTACTACGAGCAGTACTTC. The V gene is TRBV4-2, the J gene TRBJ2-7; possible D gene TRBD2, 6 bases. The CDR3 runs to 15 residues. With 0 bases removed from V and 3 bases from J, the gap between germline ends came to 12 bases. CDR1 and CDR2 (germline): LGHNA, YNFKEQ.

The genes are TRBV15 and TRBJ2-1; a weak D match, TRBD2 (5 bases). CDR1 and CDR2 (germline): LNHNV, YYDKDF (reference sequence). Deletions cut 2 bases from V and 5 bases from J, with 16 bases between. The CDR3 has 16 residues. The CDR3 nucleotides are TGTGCCACCAGCAGAAACCCGGGAATCCTAAACAATGAGCAGTTCTTC. This codes for CATSRNPGILNNEQFF.

This clone was counted only a few times. The chain has TRBV29-1 and TRBJ2-7; D might be TRBD2 (7 bases). The CDR3 length is 14 residues. Trimming took 0 bases from V and 5 from J, leaving 14 bases between them. From germline, CDR1 is SQVTM and CDR2 ANQGSEA. CDR3 DNA sequence: TGCAGCGTTGAAGAAAGGGGGGGCGGGAACGAGCAGTACTTC. This encodes CSVEERGGGNEQYF.

This clone was seen more than once but under ten times. The chain is built from TRBV4-1 and TRBJ2-5, with 14 bases that match TRBD2. Looked up from germline, CDR1 is MGHRA and CDR2 is YSYEKL. With 4 bases clipped from V and 5 bases from J, the junction kept 6 bases outside the gene matches. The CDR3 has 16 residues. CDR3 coding DNA: TGCGCCAGCAGCCCAGGACTAGCGGGAGGTATGGAGACCCAGTACTTC. Translation gives CASSPGLAGGMETQYF.

The chain has TRBV11-2 and TRBJ1-2, with D perhaps matching TRBD1 (6 bases). Germline V gives CDR1 SGHAT, CDR2 FQNNGV. V was shortened by 5 bases and J by 3 bases, with 13 bases between the two germline ends. The length of the CDR3 is 14 residues. The chain's CDR3 is CASSGTGIDYGYTF. CDR3 bases: TGTGCCAGCAGCGGAACAGGGATTGACTATGGCTACACCTTC.

The chain recombines TRBV10-2 with TRBJ2-7; 11 positions agree with TRBD1. This CDR3 region has 16 residues. Trimming removed 2 bases from V and 2 bases from J; junction bases left unmatched: 5. Germline V gene sequence: CDR1 WSHSY, CDR2 SAAADI. CDR3 DNA: TGCGCCAGCAGTGAGGGGCCGGGACAGGGGGCCTACGAGCAGTACTTC. Amino acids: CASSEGPGQGAYEQYF.

V gene TRBV11-2 combines with J gene TRBJ2-7; 9 positions match TRBD2. The CDR3 has 13 residues. Germline V gene data show CDR1 as SGHAT and CDR2 as FQNNGV. The V and J ends lost 6 bases and 9 bases, in that order; junction bases with no gene match: 9. CDR3 sequence reads: CASSRGGGLVQYF. The CDR3 DNA reads as TGTGCCAGCAGTCGCGGGGGGGGCTTGGTGCAGTACTTC.

V usage is TRBV4-2 and J usage is TRBJ2-2; 7 positions agree with TRBD2. In germline, CDR1 is LGHNA, CDR2 YNFKEQ. Unmatched junction bases numbered 9, after V lost 0 bases and J lost 5 bases. CDR3 length: 17 residues. Written as DNA, the CDR3 is TGTGCCAGCAGCCAAGAATGGCTAGCGGATTTAACCGGGGAGCTGTTTTTT. It codes for CASSQEWLADLTGELFF.

J is TRBJ2-7 and V is TRBV15; 8 bases align to TRBD1. The germline V gene encodes CDR1 LNHNV and CDR2 YYDKDF (reference sequence). The V and J ends lost 1 base and 1 base, in that order; junction bases with no gene match: 3. This CDR3 has 15 amino acids. The CDR3 DNA is TGTGCCACCAGCAGAGCAGGGGGCATTTCCTACGAGCAGTACTTC. Amino acids: CATSRAGGISYEQYF.

The V gene is TRBV5-1, the J gene TRBJ1-3; 7 positions agree with TRBD1. The V segment lost 2 bases and the J segment 6 bases; nucleotides outside the gene matches: 5. Germline V gene sequence: CDR1 SGHRS, CDR2 YFSETQ. CDR3 length: 14 residues. The CDR3 reads CASSFGQAENTIYF. CDR3 coding DNA: TGCGCCAGCAGCTTCGGACAGGCCGAAAACACCATATATTTT.

This clone appeared a few times. The chain links TRBV7-6 to TRBJ2-7, with 10 nucleotides matching TRBD2. Trimming removed 1 base from V and 5 bases from J; junction bases left unmatched: 5. This CDR3 is 15 amino acids long. Germline CDR1 is SGHVS and CDR2 is FNYEAQ. CDR3 sequence: CASSLGATSGNEQYF. The CDR3 DNA follows: TGTGCCAGCAGCTTAGGGGCCACTAGCGGGAACGAGCAGTACTTC.

The J gene is TRBJ2-1, the V gene TRBV2; D is possibly TRBD1 (6 bases). This CDR3 is built from 14 residues. The germline V and J ends were trimmed by 3 bases and 9 bases, with 15 bases remaining between them. CDR1 and CDR2 from the germline V gene are SNHLY and FYNNEI. This CDR3 is CASSDGQGWSEQFF. DNA for the CDR3: TGTGCCAGCAGTGATGGGCAGGGGTGGAGTGAGCAGTTCTTC.

The chain has TRBV6-1 and TRBJ2-3; 14 bases are shared with TRBD2. Germline V gene data show CDR1 as MNHNS and CDR2 as SASEGT. The CDR3 has 15 residues. The V and J ends lost 6 bases and 5 bases, in that order; junction bases with no gene match: 4. In DNA form, the CDR3 reads TGTGCCAGCAGGCCGACTAGCGGGGGGGTAGATACGCAGTATTTT. It yields the protein CASRPTSGGVDTQYF.

The chain has TRBV30 and TRBJ2-1, with 9 bases identical to TRBD2. CDR1 and CDR2 (germline): GTSNPN, SVGIG (reference sequence). The junction had 12 bases not matched to a gene; V was cut back by 0 bases and J by 0 bases. CDR3 length: 19 residues. The CDR3 nucleotides read TGTGCCTGGAGTGTATCCCCCAGCGGGGGGACCTACTCCTACAATGAGCAGTTCTTC. Amino acids: CAWSVSPSGGTYSYNEQFF.

The gene calls are TRBV19 and TRBJ1-1, with D maybe TRBD1 (5 bases). The germline CDR1 and CDR2 sequences are LNHDA and SQIVND (reference sequence). This CDR3 is 15 amino acids long. Trimming left V 2 bases short and J 2 bases short, with 12 bases between. CDR3 region: CASSIQGLQNTEAFF. The CDR3 DNA sequence: TGTGCCAGTAGTATACAGGGCCTACAAAACACTGAAGCTTTCTTT.